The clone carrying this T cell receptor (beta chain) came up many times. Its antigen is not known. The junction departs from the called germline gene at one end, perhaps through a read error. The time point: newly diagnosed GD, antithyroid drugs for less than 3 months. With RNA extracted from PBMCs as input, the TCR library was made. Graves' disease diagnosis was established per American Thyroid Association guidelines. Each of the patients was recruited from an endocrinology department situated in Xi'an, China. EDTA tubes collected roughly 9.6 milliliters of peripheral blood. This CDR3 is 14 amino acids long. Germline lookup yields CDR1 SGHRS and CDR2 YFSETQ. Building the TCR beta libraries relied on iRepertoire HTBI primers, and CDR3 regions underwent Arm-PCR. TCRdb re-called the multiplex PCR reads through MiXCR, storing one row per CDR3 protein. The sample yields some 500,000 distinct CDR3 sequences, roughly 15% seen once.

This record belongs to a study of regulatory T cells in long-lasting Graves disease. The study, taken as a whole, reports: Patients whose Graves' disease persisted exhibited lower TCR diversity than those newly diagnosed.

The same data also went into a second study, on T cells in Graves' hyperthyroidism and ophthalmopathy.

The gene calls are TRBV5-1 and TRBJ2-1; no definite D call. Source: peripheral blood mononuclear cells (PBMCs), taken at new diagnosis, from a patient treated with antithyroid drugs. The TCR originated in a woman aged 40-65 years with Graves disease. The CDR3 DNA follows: TGTGCCAGCAGTTTAAAGAGCTCCTACAATGAGCAGTTCTTC. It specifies CASSLKSSYNEQFF. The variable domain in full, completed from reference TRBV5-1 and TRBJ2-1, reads KAGVTQTPRYLIKTRGQQVTLSCSPISGHRSVSWYQQTPGQGLQFLFEYFSETQRNKGNFPGRFSGRQFSNSRSEMNVSTLELGDSALYLCASSLKSSYNEQFFGPGTRLTVL.